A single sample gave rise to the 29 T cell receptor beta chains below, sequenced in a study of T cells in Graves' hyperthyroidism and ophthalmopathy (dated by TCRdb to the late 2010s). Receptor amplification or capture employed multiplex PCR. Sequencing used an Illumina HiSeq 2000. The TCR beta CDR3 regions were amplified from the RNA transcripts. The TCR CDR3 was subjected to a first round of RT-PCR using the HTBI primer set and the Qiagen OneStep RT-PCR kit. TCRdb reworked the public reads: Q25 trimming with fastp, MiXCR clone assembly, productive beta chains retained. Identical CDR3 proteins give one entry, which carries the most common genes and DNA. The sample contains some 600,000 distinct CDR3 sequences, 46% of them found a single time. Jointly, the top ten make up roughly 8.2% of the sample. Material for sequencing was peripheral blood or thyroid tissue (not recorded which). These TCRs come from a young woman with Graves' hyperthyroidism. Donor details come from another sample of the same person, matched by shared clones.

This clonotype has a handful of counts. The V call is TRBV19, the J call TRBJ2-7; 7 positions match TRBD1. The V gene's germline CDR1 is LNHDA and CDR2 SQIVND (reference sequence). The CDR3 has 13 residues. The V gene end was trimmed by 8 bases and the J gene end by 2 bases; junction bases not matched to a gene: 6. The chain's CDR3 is CASRTTGAYEQYF. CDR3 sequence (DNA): TGTGCCAGTCGCACCACAGGGGCCTACGAGCAGTACTTC.

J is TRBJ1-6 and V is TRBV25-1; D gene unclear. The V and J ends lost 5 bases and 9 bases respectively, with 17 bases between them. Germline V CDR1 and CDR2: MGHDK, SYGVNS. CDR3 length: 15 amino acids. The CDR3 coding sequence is TGTGCCAGCAGTCCACACGGTCGGGTTGCTTCACCCCTCCACTTT. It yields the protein CASSPHGRVASPLHF.

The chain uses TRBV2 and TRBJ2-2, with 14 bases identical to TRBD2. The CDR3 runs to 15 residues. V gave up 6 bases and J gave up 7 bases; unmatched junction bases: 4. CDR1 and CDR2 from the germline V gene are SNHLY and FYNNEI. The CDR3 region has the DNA TGTGCCAGCAGGCGACTAGCGGGGGGGAGCGGGGAGCTGTTTTTT. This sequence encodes CASRRLAGGSGELFF.

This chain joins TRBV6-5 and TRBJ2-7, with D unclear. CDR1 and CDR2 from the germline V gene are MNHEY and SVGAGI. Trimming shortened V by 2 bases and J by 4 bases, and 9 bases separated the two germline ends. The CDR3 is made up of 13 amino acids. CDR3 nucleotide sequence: TGTGCCAGCAGTTACCGGGTAGGGTACGAGCAGTACTTC. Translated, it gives CASSYRVGYEQYF.

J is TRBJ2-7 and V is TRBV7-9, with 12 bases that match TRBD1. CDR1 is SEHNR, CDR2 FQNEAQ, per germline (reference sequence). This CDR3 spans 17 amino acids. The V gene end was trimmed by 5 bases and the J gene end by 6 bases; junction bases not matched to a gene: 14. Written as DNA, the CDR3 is TGTGCCAGCAGCCAAGTTACCCTCCGGGACAGGGGGCGCGAGCAGTACTTC. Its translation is CASSQVTLRDRGREQYF.

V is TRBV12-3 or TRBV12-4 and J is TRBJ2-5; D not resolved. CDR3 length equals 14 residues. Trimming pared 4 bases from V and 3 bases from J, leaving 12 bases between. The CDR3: CASSYWSREETQYF. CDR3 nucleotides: TGTGCCAGCAGTTATTGGTCCAGAGAAGAGACCCAGTACTTC.

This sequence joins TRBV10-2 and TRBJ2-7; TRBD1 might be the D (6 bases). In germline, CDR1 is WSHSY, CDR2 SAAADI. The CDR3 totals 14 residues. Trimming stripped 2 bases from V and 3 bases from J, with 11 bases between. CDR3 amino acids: CASSEGQQNYEQYF. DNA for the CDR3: TGCGCCAGCAGTGAGGGACAGCAAAACTACGAGCAGTACTTC.

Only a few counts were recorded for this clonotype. The CDR3 region has the DNA TGCAGTGCTAGACGTGGTAGACTAGCGGGAGACGAGCAGTACTTC. Protein product: CSARRGRLAGDEQYF. The V call is TRBV20-1, the J call TRBJ2-7, with 12 positions matching TRBD2. With V trimmed by 2 bases and J by 5 bases, 7 bases remained unmatched. Germline loops: CDR1 DFQATT, CDR2 SNEGSKA (reference sequence). The CDR3 has 15 residues.

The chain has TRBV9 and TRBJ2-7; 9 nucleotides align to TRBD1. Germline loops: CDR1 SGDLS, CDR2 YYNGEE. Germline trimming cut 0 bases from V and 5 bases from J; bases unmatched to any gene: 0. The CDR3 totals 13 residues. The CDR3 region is CASSVGDRDEQYF. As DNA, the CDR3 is TGTGCCAGCAGCGTAGGGGACAGGGACGAGCAGTACTTC. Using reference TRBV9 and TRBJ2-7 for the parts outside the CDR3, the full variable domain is DSGVTQTPKHLITATGQRVTLRCSPRSGDLSVYWYQQSLDQGLQFLIQYYNGEERAKGNILERFSAQQFPDLHSELNLSSLELGDSALYFCASSVGDRDEQYFGPGTRLTVT.

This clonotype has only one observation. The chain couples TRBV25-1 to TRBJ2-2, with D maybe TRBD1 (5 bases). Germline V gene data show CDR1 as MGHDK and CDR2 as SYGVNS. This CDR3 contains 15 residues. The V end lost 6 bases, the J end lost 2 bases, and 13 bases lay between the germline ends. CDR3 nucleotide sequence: TGTGCCAGCAGCACCCTCAGGGTAAACACCGGGGAGCTGTTTTTT. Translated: CASSTLRVNTGELFF.

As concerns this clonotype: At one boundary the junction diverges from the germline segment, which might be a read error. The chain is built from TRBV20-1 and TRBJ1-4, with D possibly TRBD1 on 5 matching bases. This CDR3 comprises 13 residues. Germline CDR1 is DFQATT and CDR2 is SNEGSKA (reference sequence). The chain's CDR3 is CSARAAGTEKLSF. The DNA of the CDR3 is TGCAGTGCTAGAGCCGCAGGGACTGAAAAACTGTCTTTT.

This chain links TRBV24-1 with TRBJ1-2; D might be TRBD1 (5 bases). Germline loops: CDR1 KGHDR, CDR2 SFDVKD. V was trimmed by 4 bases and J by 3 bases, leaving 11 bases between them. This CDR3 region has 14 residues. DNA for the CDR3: TGTGCCACCAGTGACCCCGGGGGACACTATGGCTACACCTTC. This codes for CATSDPGGHYGYTF.

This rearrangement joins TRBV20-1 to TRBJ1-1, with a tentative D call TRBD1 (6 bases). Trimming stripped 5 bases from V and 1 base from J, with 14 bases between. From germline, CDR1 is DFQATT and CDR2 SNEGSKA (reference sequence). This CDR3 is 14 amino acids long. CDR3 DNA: TGCAGTGCTCTCCCGGGACATGGGAACACTGAAGCTTTCTTT. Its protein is CSALPGHGNTEAFF.

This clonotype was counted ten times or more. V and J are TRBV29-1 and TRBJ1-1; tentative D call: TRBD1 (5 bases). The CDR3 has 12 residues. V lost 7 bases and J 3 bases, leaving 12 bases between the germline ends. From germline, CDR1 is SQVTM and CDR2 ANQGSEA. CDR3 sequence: CSGTTAHTEAFF. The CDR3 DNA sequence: TGCAGCGGGACAACCGCACACACTGAAGCTTTCTTT.

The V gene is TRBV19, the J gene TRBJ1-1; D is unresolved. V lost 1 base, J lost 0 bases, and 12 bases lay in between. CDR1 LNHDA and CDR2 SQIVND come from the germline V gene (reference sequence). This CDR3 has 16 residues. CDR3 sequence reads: CASSIGGWAVNTEAFF. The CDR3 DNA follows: TGTGCCAGTAGTATAGGTGGGTGGGCAGTGAACACTGAAGCTTTCTTT.

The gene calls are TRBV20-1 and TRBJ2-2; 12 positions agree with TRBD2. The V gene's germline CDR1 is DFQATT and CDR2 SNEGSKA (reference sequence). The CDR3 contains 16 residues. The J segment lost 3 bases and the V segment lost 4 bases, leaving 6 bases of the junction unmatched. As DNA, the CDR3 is TGCAGTGCTACCGAGACTAGCGGGAGTTACACCGGGGAGCTGTTTTTT. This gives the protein CSATETSGSYTGELFF.

CDR3 nucleotides: TGTGCCAGCAGCTTAACAGGGTCGGAACTGTTTTTT. Translating gives CASSLTGSELFF. This rearrangement joins TRBV7-3 to TRBJ1-4; D not resolved. CDR3 length: 12 amino acids. V was clipped by 0 bases and J by 12 bases, with 8 bases between them. Germline V gene sequence: CDR1 SGHTA, CDR2 FQGTGA.

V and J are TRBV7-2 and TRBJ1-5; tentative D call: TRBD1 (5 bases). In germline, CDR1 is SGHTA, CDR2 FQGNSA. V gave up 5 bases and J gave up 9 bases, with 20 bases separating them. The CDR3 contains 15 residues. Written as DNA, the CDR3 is TGTGCCAGCAGCCGAGATCCGGGACCGCTCTTGCCCCAGCATTTT. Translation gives CASSRDPGPLLPQHF.

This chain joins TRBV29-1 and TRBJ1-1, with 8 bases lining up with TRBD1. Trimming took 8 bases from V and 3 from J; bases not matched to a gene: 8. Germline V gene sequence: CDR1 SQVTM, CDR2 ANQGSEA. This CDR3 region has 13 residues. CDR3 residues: CSSKDREDTEAFF. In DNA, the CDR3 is TGCAGCAGCAAGGACAGGGAGGACACTGAAGCTTTCTTT. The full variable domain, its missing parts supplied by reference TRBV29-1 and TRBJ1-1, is SAVISQKPSRDICQRGTSLTIQCQVDSQVTMMFWYRQQPGQSLTLIATANQGSEATYESGFVIDKFPISRPNLTFSTLTVSNMSPEDSSIYLCSSKDREDTEAFFGQGTRLTVV.

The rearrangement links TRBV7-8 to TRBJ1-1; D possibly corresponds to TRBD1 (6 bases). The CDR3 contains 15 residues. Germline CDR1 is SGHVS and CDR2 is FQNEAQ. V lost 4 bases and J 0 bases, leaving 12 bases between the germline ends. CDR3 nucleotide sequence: TGTGCCAGCAGCTCCCAGGGGACTATGAACACTGAAGCTTTCTTT. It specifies CASSSQGTMNTEAFF.

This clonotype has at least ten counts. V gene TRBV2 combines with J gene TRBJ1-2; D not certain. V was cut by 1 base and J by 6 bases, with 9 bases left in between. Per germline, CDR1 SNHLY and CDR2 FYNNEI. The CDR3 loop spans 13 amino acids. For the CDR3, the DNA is TGTGCCAGCAGTGAAGGGCCTGTGGATGGCTACACCTTC. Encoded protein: CASSEGPVDGYTF.

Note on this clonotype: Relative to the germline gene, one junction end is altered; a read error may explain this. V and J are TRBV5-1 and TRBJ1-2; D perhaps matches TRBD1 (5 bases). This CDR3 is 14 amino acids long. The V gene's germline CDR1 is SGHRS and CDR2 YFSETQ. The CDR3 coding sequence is TGCGCCTGCAGCAACAAACAGGCGGGCTATGGATACACCTTC. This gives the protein CACSNKQAGYGYTF.

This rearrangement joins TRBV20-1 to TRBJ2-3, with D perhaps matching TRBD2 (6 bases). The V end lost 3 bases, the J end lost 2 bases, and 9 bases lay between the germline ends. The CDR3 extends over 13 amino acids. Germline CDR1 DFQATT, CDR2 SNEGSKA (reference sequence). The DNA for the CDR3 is TGCAGTGCTAGCGGCGGGACCACAGATACGCAGTATTTT. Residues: CSASGGTTDTQYF.

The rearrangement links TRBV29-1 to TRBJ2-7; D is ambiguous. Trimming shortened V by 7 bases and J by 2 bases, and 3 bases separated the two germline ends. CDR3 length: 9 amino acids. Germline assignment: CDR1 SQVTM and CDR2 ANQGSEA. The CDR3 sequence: CSAAYEQYF. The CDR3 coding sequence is TGCAGCGCCGCCTACGAGCAGTACTTC.

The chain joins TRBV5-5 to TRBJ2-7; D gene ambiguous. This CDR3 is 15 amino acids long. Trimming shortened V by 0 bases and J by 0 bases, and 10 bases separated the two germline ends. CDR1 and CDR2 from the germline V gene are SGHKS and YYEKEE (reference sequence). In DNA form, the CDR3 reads TGTGCCAGCAGCTTGGACCAGGACCTCTCCTACGAGCAGTACTTC. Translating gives CASSLDQDLSYEQYF. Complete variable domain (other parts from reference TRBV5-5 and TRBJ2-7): DAGVTQSPTHLIKTRGQQVTLRCSPISGHKSVSWYQQVLGQGPQFIFQYYEKEERGRGNFPDRFSARQFPNYSSELNVNALLLGDSALYLCASSLDQDLSYEQYFGPGTRLTVT.

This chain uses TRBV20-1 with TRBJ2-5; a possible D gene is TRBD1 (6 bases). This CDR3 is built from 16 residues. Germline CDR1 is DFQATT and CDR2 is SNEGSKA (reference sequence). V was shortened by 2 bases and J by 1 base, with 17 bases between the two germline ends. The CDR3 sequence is CSARNIGQLLQETQYF. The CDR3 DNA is TGCAGTGCTAGAAACATTGGACAGCTGCTCCAAGAGACCCAGTACTTC.

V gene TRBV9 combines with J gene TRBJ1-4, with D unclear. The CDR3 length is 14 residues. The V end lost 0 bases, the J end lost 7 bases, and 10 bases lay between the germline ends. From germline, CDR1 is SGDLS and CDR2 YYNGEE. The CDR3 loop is CASSVDSIGEKLFF. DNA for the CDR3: TGTGCCAGCAGCGTAGACAGTATCGGTGAAAAACTGTTTTTT.

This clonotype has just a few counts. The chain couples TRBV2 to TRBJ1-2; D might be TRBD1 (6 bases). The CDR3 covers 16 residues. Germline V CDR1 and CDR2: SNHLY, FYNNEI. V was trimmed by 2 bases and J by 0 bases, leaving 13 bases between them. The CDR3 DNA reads TGTGCCAGCAGTGAACGTCGGACAGAACCTAACTATGGCTACACCTTC. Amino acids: CASSERRTEPNYGYTF.

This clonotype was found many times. In nucleotides, the CDR3 is TGCAGCGTTGCTCAGGGCTCCTTAAACACCATATATTTT. Amino acid sequence: CSVAQGSLNTIYF. J is TRBJ1-3 and V is TRBV29-1; possible D gene TRBD1, 5 bases. Germline V gives CDR1 SQVTM, CDR2 ANQGSEA. V dropped 4 bases and J dropped 6 bases, with 13 bases sitting between them. CDR3 size: 13 residues.